Detailed here is one T cell receptor beta chain. Its specificity is unknown. This entry is derived from a study of T cells in Graves' hyperthyroidism and ophthalmopathy. Study-wide context: Peripheral blood was acquired at first diagnosis, ahead of any therapy whatsoever.

The CDR3 loop spans 16 amino acids. The germline gives CDR1 LGHNA, CDR2 YNFKEQ. Trimming took 0 bases from V and 2 from J, leaving 13 bases between them. Broader study findings: Ophthalmopathy onset followed model prediction by a median about 6.9 months. Ophthalmopathy stood apart from stable hyperthyroidism in a 13 V-J model.

Regions amplified from RNA transcripts were the TCR beta CDR3 regions. An initial round of RT-PCR targeting the TCR CDR3 relied on the HTBI primer set. Each CDR3 protein gets one entry after TCRdb re-called the multiplex PCR reads with MiXCR. Of about 550,000 distinct CDR3 sequences in the sample, about 20% were seen once. Source material for PBMCs was over 7.5 ml fresh peripheral blood. V usage is TRBV4-2 and J usage is TRBJ1-1; D is undetermined. The receptor comes from a young man with Graves' hyperthyroidism. Specimen: blood. Here the CDR3 reads CASSQDFRVGNTEAFF. The CDR3 coding sequence is TGTGCCAGCAGCCAAGACTTTAGGGTGGGAAACACTGAAGCTTTCTTT.